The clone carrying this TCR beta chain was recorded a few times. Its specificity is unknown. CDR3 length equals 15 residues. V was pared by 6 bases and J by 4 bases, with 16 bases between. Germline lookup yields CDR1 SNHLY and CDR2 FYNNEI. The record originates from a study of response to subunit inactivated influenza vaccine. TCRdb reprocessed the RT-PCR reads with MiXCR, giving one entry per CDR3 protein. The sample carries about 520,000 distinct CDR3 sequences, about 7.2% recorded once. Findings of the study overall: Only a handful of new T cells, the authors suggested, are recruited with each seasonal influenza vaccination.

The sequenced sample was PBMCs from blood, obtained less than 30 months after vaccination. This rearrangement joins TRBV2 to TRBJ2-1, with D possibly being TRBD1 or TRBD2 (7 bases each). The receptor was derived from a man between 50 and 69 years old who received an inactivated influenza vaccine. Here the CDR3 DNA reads TGTGCCAGCAGGAGGGGGCGGGACTATTACAATGAGCAGTTCTTC. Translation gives CASRRGRDYYNEQFF.